One and the same sample provided the 11 T cell receptor beta chains below, sequenced in a study of T cells after yellow fever vaccination. MiXCR was run by TCRdb on the 5' RACE reads, yielding one entry per CDR3 protein. The table shows some 240,000 distinct CDR3 sequences, with roughly 3% occurring only once. The sample consisted of CD4+ T cells sorted from PBMCs, taken 10 days after the yellow fever booster vaccination. The source of these receptors is a man aged 18 to 29 who received the YFV17D yellow fever vaccine.

This clonotype has at least ten counts. The rearrangement joins TRBV5-1 to TRBJ2-5; D remains unclear. The V gene's germline CDR1 is SGHRS and CDR2 YFSETQ. V gave up 3 bases and J gave up 5 bases, with 8 bases separating them. The CDR3 loop spans 12 amino acids. The CDR3 spells CASSYGWETQYF. The CDR3 region has the DNA TGCGCCAGCAGCTACGGATGGGAGACCCAGTACTTC.

The chain combines TRBV18 with TRBJ1-1; the D gene is possibly TRBD1 (5 bases). V was shortened by 6 bases and J by 6 bases, with 14 bases between the two germline ends. The CDR3 runs 13 residues. Germline V CDR1 and CDR2: KGHSH, LQKENI. CDR3 residues: CASSARDSPEAFF. DNA of the CDR3: TGTGCCAGCTCGGCTAGGGACTCTCCTGAAGCTTTCTTT.

This clonotype appeared a few times. The chain has TRBV4-2 and TRBJ1-1, with D unclear. Germline CDR1 reads LGHNA; CDR2 reads YNFKEQ. The CDR3 consists of 13 residues. V lost 0 bases and J 8 bases, leaving 10 bases between the germline ends. The CDR3 loop is CASSQERRTEAFF. In nucleotides, the CDR3 is TGTGCCAGCAGCCAAGAGCGCCGCACGGAAGCTTTCTTT.

The V gene is TRBV2, the J gene TRBJ1-1; D not certain. The CDR3 length is 12 residues. Germline-derived CDR1 and CDR2 are SNHLY and FYNNEI. Trimming shortened V by 10 bases and J by 4 bases, and 13 bases separated the two germline ends. CDR3 DNA sequence: TGTGCCAACCAGCGGGCGGGCACTGAAGCTTTCTTT. This codes for CANQRAGTEAFF.

This clonotype turned up a few times. The rearrangement joins TRBV20-1 to TRBJ2-1; D unclear. V was cut by 1 base and J by 10 bases, with 8 bases left in between. CDR3 length equals 11 residues. Looked up from germline, CDR1 is DFQATT and CDR2 is SNEGSKA (reference sequence). The CDR3 sequence: CSARGLAEQFF. Here the CDR3 DNA reads TGCAGTGCTAGAGGGTTGGCGGAGCAGTTCTTC.

This clonotype has a count of ten or more. J is TRBJ2-1 and V is TRBV5-1; D uncertain. The V end was cut by 0 bases, the J end by 7 bases, with 8 bases between. Germline CDR1 is SGHRS and CDR2 is YFSETQ. This CDR3 contains 13 residues. The CDR3 bases are TGCGCCAGCAGCTTGGGGTGGCAGAATGAGCAGTTCTTC. Amino acid sequence: CASSLGWQNEQFF.

This clonotype has just a few counts. The rearrangement uses TRBV3-1 and TRBJ1-3; D ambiguous. Germline CDR1 reads LGHDT; CDR2 reads YNNKEL (reference sequence). The CDR3 is 12 residues long. The V gene lost 8 bases and the J gene lost 8 bases, with 13 bases spanning the gap. CDR3 DNA sequence: TGTGCCAGCGGGGTTTCGGCGGACACCATATATTTT. Its protein product is CASGVSADTIYF.

This clonotype was observed at least ten times. The chain combines TRBV5-1 with TRBJ2-7, with 9 bases fitting TRBD1. Germline CDR1 reads SGHRS; CDR2 reads YFSETQ. This CDR3 has 14 residues. Germline trimming cut 4 bases from V and 4 bases from J; bases unmatched to any gene: 6. In nucleotides, the CDR3 is TGCGCCAGCAGCCCGGGACAGGGAGTTTACGAGCAGTACTTC. Its translation is CASSPGQGVYEQYF. Filled out from reference TRBV5-1 and TRBJ2-7, the complete variable domain reads KAGVTQTPRYLIKTRGQQVTLSCSPISGHRSVSWYQQTPGQGLQFLFEYFSETQRNKGNFPGRFSGRQFSNSRSEMNVSTLELGDSALYLCASSPGQGVYEQYFGPGTRLTVT.

This rearrangement joins TRBV27 to TRBJ1-2, with D unresolved. This CDR3 is built from 13 residues. Trimming pared 2 bases from V and 4 bases from J, leaving 8 bases between. Germline CDR1 and CDR2: MNHEY and SMNVEV (reference sequence). Written as DNA, the CDR3 is TGTGCCAGCAGTTTAAACCCCCTCTATGGCTACACCTTC. Translating gives CASSLNPLYGYTF.

The chain employs TRBV12-3 or TRBV12-4 and TRBJ1-5, with TRBD1 matching over 7 bases. Trimming removed 4 bases from V and 6 bases from J; junction bases left unmatched: 3. This CDR3 spans 13 amino acids. Here the CDR3 reads CASSWTGGQPQHF. The CDR3 DNA reads as TGTGCCAGCAGTTGGACAGGCGGTCAGCCCCAGCATTTT.

This clonotype was detected ten times or more. V is TRBV5-6 and J is TRBJ1-1; D is ambiguous. Looked up from germline, CDR1 is SGHDT and CDR2 is YYEEEE. CDR3 length: 15 amino acids. The ends were cut back, 0 bases at V and 3 bases at J, with 12 bases in the middle. The CDR3 region is CASSLEADFYTEAFF. The DNA of the CDR3 is TGTGCCAGCAGCTTGGAGGCAGACTTCTACACTGAAGCTTTCTTT. The full variable domain, rest sourced from reference TRBV5-6 and TRBJ1-1, is DAGVTQSPTHLIKTRGQQVTLRCSPKSGHDTVSWYQQALGQGPQFIFQYYEEEERQRGNFPDRFSGHQFPNYSSELNVNALLLGDSALYLCASSLEADFYTEAFFGQGTRLTVV.